This is a list of T cell receptor beta chains from one sample in a study of T cells in Graves' hyperthyroidism and ophthalmopathy. TCRdb reanalysed the multiplex PCR reads using MiXCR and keeps one entry per CDR3 protein. The profile shows 640,000 or so distinct CDR3 sequences, about 14% of them singletons. Material for sequencing was blood. These receptors all come from a woman aged 40-49 years with Graves' ophthalmopathy. The CDR3 runs from the conserved cysteine through the conserved F or W. The order of the fields is V gene, clone size, J gene, D gene, CDR3 DNA, CDR3 protein. The D gene is left open where the match is weak. Size is stated for part of the rows, as once, few or many counts, or as a class when the clone is expanded.

TRBV27,many,TRBJ2-7,.,TGTGCCAGCAGTTCCCGGACAGACGAGCAGTACTTC,CASSSRTDEQYF
TRBV12-3/TRBV12-4,many,TRBJ2-7,TRBD1,TGTGCCAGCAGTCAGACAGGGACCCCCTACGAGCAGTACTTC,CASSQTGTPYEQYF
TRBV6-1,many,TRBJ1-1,TRBD1,TGTGCCAGCAGTCAGCGGGACAGTGGCGCTGAAGCTTTCTTT,CASSQRDSGAEAFF
TRBV30,.,TRBJ2-5,.,TGTGCCTGGAGCGAAGCGTACCAAGAGACCCAGTACTTC,CAWSEAYQETQYF
TRBV20-1,many,TRBJ2-7,.,TGCAGTGCTAGAGGGATAGGGAAACACGACCAGTACTTC,CSARGIGKHDQYF
TRBV5-1,many,TRBJ1-1,TRBD1,TGCGCCAGCAGACAGGGGGCGGACACTGAAGCTTTCTTT,CASRQGADTEAFF
TRBV18,.,TRBJ2-7,TRBD2,TGTGCCAGCTCACCATCAAGGGCGGGAGGGCCCCACGAGCAGTACTTC,CASSPSRAGGPHEQYF
TRBV5-1,many,TRBJ1-2,.,TGCGCCAGCAGCTTGGGAGGGAATGGCTACACCTTC,CASSLGGNGYTF
TRBV5-6,many,TRBJ2-7,TRBD1,TGTGCCAGCAGCTGGCCCCCGGGACAGGGCTCCTACGAGCAGTACTTC,CASSWPPGQGSYEQYF
TRBV7-9,many,TRBJ2-7,TRBD1,TGTGCCAGCAGCTCCGGGGACAGGGCATACTACGAGCAGTACTTC,CASSSGDRAYYEQYF
TRBV7-2,few,TRBJ1-6,.,TGTGCCAGCAGCTTAGGGGCATTTAATAATTCACCCCTCCACTTT,CASSLGAFNNSPLHF
TRBV6-8,many,TRBJ2-7,.,TGTGCCAGCAGTTACTCGGGGACCGAATTCTACGAGCAGTACTTC,CASSYSGTEFYEQYF
TRBV20-1,.,TRBJ1-5,TRBD1,TGCAGTGCGACGGGACAGCTACTCAATCAGCCCCAGCATTTT,CSATGQLLNQPQHF
TRBV24-1,few,TRBJ2-1,TRBD2,TGTGCCACCAGTGACCTTCTAGCGGACAACAATGAGCAGTTCTTC,CATSDLLADNNEQFF
TRBV28,many,TRBJ2-5,TRBD2,TGTGCCAGCAGTCCTCATCCCGCGGGAGGTGGGGAGACCCAGTACTTC,CASSPHPAGGGETQYF
TRBV28,.,TRBJ1-1,.,TGTGCCAGCAGTTCCAGGGTGAGCACTGAAGCTTTCTTT,CASSSRVSTEAFF
TRBV5-1,many,TRBJ1-1,.,TGCGCCAGCAGCTTGTGGGGAACGATGAACACTGAAGCTTTCTTT,CASSLWGTMNTEAFF
TRBV6-1,many,TRBJ1-5,.,TGTGCCAGCAGTCCCAGGGTTAGCAATCAGCCCCAGCATTTT,CASSPRVSNQPQHF
TRBV6-1,many,TRBJ1-2,.,TGTGCCAGCACCCCCGGCATGAGAGGCTACACCTTC,CASTPGMRGYTF
TRBV6-2/TRBV6-3,.,TRBJ2-5,TRBD1,TGTGCCAGCAGTTACCAGGGGGAGCCGACCCAGTACTTC,CASSYQGEPTQYF
TRBV4-1,.,TRBJ2-7,TRBD1,TGCGCCAGCAGCCAAGTACGGGACAGCCTCGAGCAGTACTTC,CASSQVRDSLEQYF
TRBV3-1,.,TRBJ2-2,TRBD1,TGTGCCAGCAGCCAAAGGGGGCTGGGCACCGGGGAGCTGTTTTTT,CASSQRGLGTGELFF
TRBV6-5,many,TRBJ1-1,.,TGTGCCAGCAGTTACGGGGGAAGGACTGAAGCTTTCTTT,CASSYGGRTEAFF
TRBV20-1,many,TRBJ2-7,.,TGCAGTGCTAGAGCCACGGACCAATACTCTGAGGACGAGCAGTACTTC,CSARATDQYSEDEQYF
TRBV20-1,many,TRBJ2-7,.,TGCAGTGCCTCCCCCGCGTTAGCCTACGAGCAGTACTTC,CSASPALAYEQYF
TRBV11-3,many,TRBJ2-7,.,TGTGCCAGCAGCTGGGCGTTAGGCTACGAGCAGTACTTC,CASSWALGYEQYF
TRBV24-1,many,TRBJ1-1,.,TGTGCCACCAGTGATCCTCGAAGGACGGGGAACACTGAAGCTTTCTTT,CATSDPRRTGNTEAFF
TRBV28,many,TRBJ1-5,TRBD1,TGTGCCAGCAGTTCTACAGGGGAGCCCCAGCATTTT,CASSSTGEPQHF
TRBV29-1,many,TRBJ2-5,.,TGCAGCGTGACCGAGGGACGTGAGACCCAGTACTTC,CSVTEGRETQYF
TRBV9,few,TRBJ2-7,TRBD2,TGTGCCAGCAGCGTAGGGTCTAGCGGATACTACGAGCAGTACTTC,CASSVGSSGYYEQYF
TRBV28,many,TRBJ2-7,.,TGTGCCAGCAGTTTACAGGGGACCTCCTACGAGCAGTACTTC,CASSLQGTSYEQYF
TRBV6-5,many,TRBJ2-7,.,TGTGCCAGCAGTTACGACGGAGAGAACTACGAGCAGTACTTC,CASSYDGENYEQYF
TRBV28,many,TRBJ2-5,TRBD2,TGTGCCAGCAGTTCCGGGACTAGCGGGAGCCATAAGGGAGAGACCCAGTACTTC,CASSSGTSGSHKGETQYF
TRBV10-3,many,TRBJ2-7,TRBD1,TGTGCCATCAGTGAGTCCCTGGACAGGGGGTCCTACGAGCAGTACTTC,CAISESLDRGSYEQYF
TRBV10-3,many,TRBJ1-1,.,TGTGCCATCGGACGAAACACTGAAGCTTCCTTT,CAIGRNTEASF
TRBV6-1,many,TRBJ1-2,.,TGTGCCAGTTATCCTTCGCCCCTATATGGCTACACCTTC,CASYPSPLYGYTF
TRBV6-1,medium-sized,TRBJ2-2,TRBD2,TGTGCCAGCAGTGAAGCGGGACTAGCGGGAGGGTACGGGGAGCTGTTTTTT,CASSEAGLAGGYGELFF
TRBV24-1,many,TRBJ2-7,.,TGTGCCACCAGTGATTTGCAGGGTATGCGGCCATACTACGAGCAGTACTTC,CATSDLQGMRPYYEQYF
TRBV7-6,.,TRBJ1-5,.,TGTGCCAGCAGCTTAGCCACCGGTCGCAATCAGCCCCAGCATTTT,CASSLATGRNQPQHF
TRBV3-1,many,TRBJ1-1,TRBD1,TGTGCCAGCAGCCAGCTCCAGGGGGAAACTGAAGCTTTCTTT,CASSQLQGETEAFF
TRBV12-3/TRBV12-4,few,TRBJ1-6,.,TGTGCCAGCAGTTTATCAGGGGTTAATTCACCCCTCCACTTT,CASSLSGVNSPLHF
TRBV18,few,TRBJ1-2,.,TGTGCCAGCTCACCTCCCCATTCCTATGGCTACACCTTC,CASSPPHSYGYTF
TRBV27,many,TRBJ1-2,.,TGTGCCAGCAGTTCCCCCTACCCCTTCTATGGCTACACCTTC,CASSSPYPFYGYTF
TRBV7-2,many,TRBJ2-3,.,TGTGCCAGCAGCCGATTTGCGGCGGGCTCGGGGAGAACAGATACGCAGTATTTT,CASSRFAAGSGRTDTQYF
TRBV28,many,TRBJ2-7,.,TGTGCCAGCAGTTTTGGGCGGGCCCTTTACGAGCAGTACTTC,CASSFGRALYEQYF